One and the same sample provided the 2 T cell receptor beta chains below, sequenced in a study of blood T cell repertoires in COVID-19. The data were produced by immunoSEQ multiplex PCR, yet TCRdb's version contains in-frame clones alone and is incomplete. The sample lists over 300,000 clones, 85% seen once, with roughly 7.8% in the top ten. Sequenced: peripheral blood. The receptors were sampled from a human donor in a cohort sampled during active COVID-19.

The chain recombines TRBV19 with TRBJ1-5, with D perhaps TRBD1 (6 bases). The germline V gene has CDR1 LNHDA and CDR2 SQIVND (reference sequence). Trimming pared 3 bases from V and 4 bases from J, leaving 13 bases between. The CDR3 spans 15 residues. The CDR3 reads CASSMGGLYNQPQHF. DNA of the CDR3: TGTGCCAGTAGTATGGGGGGGCTTTATAATCAGCCCCAGCATTTT.

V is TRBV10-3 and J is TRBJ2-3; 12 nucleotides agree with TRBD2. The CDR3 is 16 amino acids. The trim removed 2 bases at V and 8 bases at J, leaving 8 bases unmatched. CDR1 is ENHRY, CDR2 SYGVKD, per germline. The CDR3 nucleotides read TGTGCCATCAGTGAGACAACTAGCGGGGGGACGGGTACGCAGTATTTT. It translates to CAISETTSGGTGTQYF.